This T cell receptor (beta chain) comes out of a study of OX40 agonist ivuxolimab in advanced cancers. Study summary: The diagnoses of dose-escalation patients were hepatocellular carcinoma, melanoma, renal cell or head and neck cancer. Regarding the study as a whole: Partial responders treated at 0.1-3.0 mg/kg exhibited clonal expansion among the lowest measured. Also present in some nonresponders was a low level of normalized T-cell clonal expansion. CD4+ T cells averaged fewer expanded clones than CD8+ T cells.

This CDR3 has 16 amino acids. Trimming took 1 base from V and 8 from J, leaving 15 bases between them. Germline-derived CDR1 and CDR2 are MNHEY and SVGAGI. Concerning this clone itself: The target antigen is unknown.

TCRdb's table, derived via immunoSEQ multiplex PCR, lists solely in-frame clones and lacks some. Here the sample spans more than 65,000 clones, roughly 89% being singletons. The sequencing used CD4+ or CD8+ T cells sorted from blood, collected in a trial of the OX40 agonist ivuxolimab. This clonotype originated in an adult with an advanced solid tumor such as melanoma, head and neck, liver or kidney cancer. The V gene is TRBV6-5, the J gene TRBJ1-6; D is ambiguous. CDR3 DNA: TGTGCCAGCAGTTACTTGGCAAGCCGGGAGTATTCACCCCTCCACTTT. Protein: CASSYLASREYSPLHF.